This entry describes one T cell receptor (beta chain). V lost 9 bases and J lost 4; bases outside the gene matches: 11. The CDR3 is 14 amino acids. CDR1 KGHDR and CDR2 SFDVKD come from the germline V gene. The data were produced by immunoSEQ multiplex PCR, yet TCRdb's version contains in-frame clones alone and is incomplete. The data show a few hundred thousand clones, with about nine tenths seen just once and more than 0.85% held by the top ten. These data originate in a study of blood T cell repertoires in COVID-19. Background on the study: Acute and convalescent COVID-19 specimens originated in the United States, Italy and Spain.

The gene calls are TRBV24-1 and TRBJ2-7; TRBD1 aligns across 7 bases. Sequenced material: PBMCs or T cells enriched from blood (not recorded which). The TCR originated in a middle-aged woman who had been exposed to COVID-19. The CDR3 protein is CATPARGRGYEQYF. The CDR3 nucleotides are TGTGCCACCCCCGCCCGGGGCAGGGGGTACGAGCAGTACTTC.